The 30 T cell receptor beta chains below were found in one sample sequenced in a study of shared clonotypes between healthy human individuals. Using immunoSEQ multiplex PCR, the repertoire was profiled, and TCRdb retains in-frame clones only, with some absent. Of roughly 1,600,000 clones listed, approximately 98.5% are singletons. Source material: naive CD4+ T cells sorted from blood. The subset is: CD45RA+ positively selected. These receptors were taken from a man aged 25 to 40 in good health.

J is TRBJ1-5 and V is TRBV19; D is undetermined. The CDR3 has 14 residues. The germline V gene encodes CDR1 LNHDA and CDR2 SQIVND (reference sequence). V lost 8 bases to trimming and J lost 0 bases, with 11 bases between them. The CDR3 coding sequence is TGTGCCAGTGGGATTTTGGGTAGCAATCAGCCCCAGCATTTT. The encoded protein is CASGILGSNQPQHF.

V gene TRBV5-1 combines with J gene TRBJ2-5, with 10 positions matching TRBD1. The CDR3 spans 13 residues. Germline lookup yields CDR1 SGHRS and CDR2 YFSETQ. V trimming: 3 bases; J trimming: 9 bases; junction bases outside the gene matches: 5. The CDR3 sequence is CASSSGTGEPQYF. CDR3 sequence (DNA): TGCGCCAGCAGCTCAGGGACAGGGGAGCCCCAGTACTTC.

The rearrangement joins TRBV28 to TRBJ2-1, with TRBD2 identical over 10 bases. With V trimmed by 4 bases and J by 10 bases, 1 base remained unmatched. Germline V gene data show CDR1 as MDHEN and CDR2 as SYDVKM. CDR3 length: 12 residues. The CDR3 spells CASSSGLAEQFF. DNA for the CDR3: TGTGCCAGCAGTTCGGGACTAGCGGAGCAGTTCTTC.

This clone showed up just once. This sequence joins TRBV14 and TRBJ2-1; D is possibly TRBD1 or TRBD2 (5 bases each). Germline V gene sequence: CDR1 SGHDN, CDR2 FVKESK. The V and J ends lost 4 bases and 10 bases respectively, with 14 bases between them. The CDR3 loop spans 13 amino acids. CDR3 coding DNA: TGTGCCAGCAGCCTATCGGGACCGGGAGAGCAGTTCTTC. Its protein is CASSLSGPGEQFF.

The chain joins TRBV7-6 to TRBJ2-1, with TRBD2 as a possible D gene (6 bases). The ends were cut back, 4 bases at V and 2 bases at J, with 9 bases in the middle. CDR1 is SGHVS and CDR2 is FNYEAQ in the germline V gene. The CDR3 loop spans 14 amino acids. The CDR3 here is CASSSSGPYNEQFF. CDR3 bases: TGTGCCAGCAGCTCAAGCGGGCCCTACAATGAGCAGTTCTTC.

This chain uses TRBV19 with TRBJ2-1; 7 bases line up with TRBD2. Germline-derived CDR1 and CDR2 are LNHDA and SQIVND (reference sequence). V lost 11 bases to trimming and J lost 0 bases; unmatched junction nucleotides: 7. The CDR3 length is 14 residues. This CDR3 reads CAANSGNSYNEQFF. CDR3 nucleotides: TGTGCCGCCAACAGCGGGAACTCCTACAATGAGCAGTTCTTC.

J is TRBJ1-2 and V is TRBV28; TRBD1 matches at 7 bases. This CDR3 region has 14 residues. Germline CDR1 reads MDHEN; CDR2 reads SYDVKM. Unmatched junction bases numbered 8, after V lost 8 bases and J lost 2 bases. DNA of the CDR3: TGTGCCAGCTCGACCCCGGGACAGAACTATGGCTACACCTTC. Amino acids: CASSTPGQNYGYTF.

This clone has just one count. The rearrangement uses TRBV27 and TRBJ1-5; perhaps TRBD1 as D (5 bases). CDR1 MNHEY and CDR2 SMNVEV come from the germline V gene (reference sequence). The CDR3 totals 16 residues. The V end lost 2 bases, the J end lost 1 base, and 12 bases lay between the germline ends. The CDR3 reads CASSLMGLGSNQPQHF. CDR3 nucleotide sequence: TGTGCCAGCAGTTTAATGGGGCTGGGAAGCAATCAGCCCCAGCATTTT.

The chain recombines TRBV10-3 with TRBJ2-7; the D is unclear. V was trimmed by 4 bases and J by 4 bases, leaving 14 bases between them. The CDR3 consists of 14 residues. The germline V gene has CDR1 ENHRY and CDR2 SYGVKD. The CDR3 DNA reads TGTGCCATCAGTGTGGAAGTTGTCGGTTACGAGCAGTACTTC. Amino acid sequence: CAISVEVVGYEQYF.

V and J are TRBV9 and TRBJ1-5, with D possibly TRBD1 on 5 matching bases. Trimming cost V 2 bases and J 6 bases, with 12 bases left between them. The CDR3 sequence is 14 residues long. Germline V gene sequence: CDR1 SGDLS, CDR2 YYNGEE. In nucleotides, the CDR3 is TGTGCCAGCAGCGTGGAGGGGACGGGTCAGCCCCAGCATTTT. Protein: CASSVEGTGQPQHF.

The gene calls are TRBV28 and TRBJ2-3; 7 bases are a match to TRBD1. The ends lost 8 bases at V and 3 bases at J; junction bases unmatched: 2. The length of the CDR3 is 12 residues. The germline CDR1 and CDR2 sequences are MDHEN and SYDVKM. The CDR3 sequence: CASRQGTDTQYF. Here the CDR3 DNA reads TGTGCCAGCCGACAGGGTACAGATACGCAGTATTTT.

This chain links TRBV10-3 with TRBJ1-1; the match to TRBD1 covers 7 bases. V was clipped by 8 bases and J by 4 bases; unmatched bases: 7. CDR3 length: 13 residues. The germline V gene has CDR1 ENHRY and CDR2 SYGVKD. CDR3 sequence (DNA): TGTGCCATCCGAGGACAGGCGCCCACTGAAGCTTTCTTT. It translates to CAIRGQAPTEAFF.

The chain joins TRBV28 to TRBJ1-1, with TRBD1 as a possible D gene (6 bases). CDR3 length: 15 residues. Germline V lookup: CDR1 MDHEN, CDR2 SYDVKM. With 1 base removed from V and 4 bases from J, the gap between germline ends came to 13 bases. The DNA for the CDR3 is TGTGCCAGCAGTTTATTCGGGGGGGCTGGCACTGAAGCTTTCTTT. This sequence encodes CASSLFGGAGTEAFF.

This clone appeared a single time. This sequence joins TRBV5-1 and TRBJ2-3; 14 positions agree with TRBD2. V shed 6 bases, J shed 2 bases, and the junction held 8 bases outside the gene matches. Germline CDR1 and CDR2: SGHRS and YFSETQ. There are 17 residues in the CDR3. The CDR3 loop reads CASTGLAGGLNTDTQYF. The CDR3 DNA sequence: TGCGCCAGCACCGGACTAGCGGGAGGCCTCAACACAGATACGCAGTATTTT. Drawing the rest from reference TRBV5-1 and TRBJ2-3, the complete variable domain is KAGVTQTPRYLIKTRGQQVTLSCSPISGHRSVSWYQQTPGQGLQFLFEYFSETQRNKGNFPGRFSGRQFSNSRSEMNVSTLELGDSALYLCASTGLAGGLNTDTQYFGPGTRLTVL.

The chain recombines TRBV11-3 with TRBJ1-1; D gene ambiguous. The CDR3 is 13 residues long. Per the germline V gene, CDR1 is SGHNT and CDR2 is YENEEA. V lost 0 bases to trimming and J lost 3 bases, with 5 bases between them. The CDR3 region is CASSLDPYTEAFF. CDR3 in DNA: TGTGCCAGCAGCTTAGACCCATACACTGAAGCTTTCTTT.

V is TRBV5-4 and J is TRBJ1-2; D not resolved. CDR3 length: 15 amino acids. From germline, CDR1 is SGHNT and CDR2 YYREEE (reference sequence). V gave up 4 bases and J gave up 1 base, with 14 bases separating them. CDR3 loop: CASSRDILLNYGYTF. The CDR3 DNA reads as TGTGCCAGCAGCCGTGACATTCTCCTTAACTATGGCTACACCTTC. Together with reference TRBV5-4 and TRBJ1-2, the CDR3 gives the full variable domain: ETGVTQSPTHLIKTRGQQVTLRCSSQSGHNTVSWYQQALGQGPQFIFQYYREEENGRGNFPPRFSGLQFPNYSSELNVNALELDDSALYLCASSRDILLNYGYTFGSGTRLTVV.

Regarding this clone: The same CDR3 is also encoded by other DNA sequences in this sample. The CDR3 DNA reads TGTGCCAGCAGTCCTGTAAACACCGGGGAGCTGTTTTTT. Translation gives CASSPVNTGELFF. The rearrangement joins TRBV28 to TRBJ2-2; D call uncertain. The CDR3 has 13 amino acids. V gave up 5 bases and J gave up 2 bases, with 6 bases separating them. The V gene's germline CDR1 is MDHEN and CDR2 SYDVKM. The variable domain in full, with the rest retrieved from reference TRBV28 and TRBJ2-2, is DVKVTQSSRYLVKRTGEKVFLECVQDMDHENMFWYRQDPGLGLRLIYFSYDVKMKEKGDIPEGYSVSREKKERFSLILESASTNQTSMYLCASSPVNTGELFFGEGSRLTVL.

The chain couples TRBV11-1 to TRBJ1-1; D possibly corresponds to TRBD1 (5 bases). V gave up 5 bases and J gave up 1 base, with 17 bases separating them. Germline values: CDR1 SGHAT, CDR2 FQDESV (reference sequence). The CDR3 contains 16 residues. DNA of the CDR3: TGTGCCAGCAGCGCCACACCAGGGATCGGGAACACTGAAGCTTTCTTT. It translates to CASSATPGIGNTEAFF. The complete variable domain, with remaining parts taken from reference TRBV11-1 and TRBJ1-1, reads EAEVAQSPRYKITEKSQAVAFWCDPISGHATLYWYRQILGQGPELLVQFQDESVVDDSQLPKDRFSAERLKGVDSTLKIQPAELGDSAMYLCASSATPGIGNTEAFFGQGTRLTVV.

In this sample, this clone turned up once. The chain recombines TRBV7-2 with TRBJ2-2, with D tentatively TRBD2 (5 bases). This CDR3 contains 16 residues. V gave up 2 bases and J gave up 2 bases, with 12 bases separating them. CDR1 SGHTA and CDR2 FQGNSA come from the germline V gene. CDR3 sequence (DNA): TGTGCCAGCAGCTTATCCACCGGGATTAACACCGGGGAGCTGTTTTTT. This codes for CASSLSTGINTGELFF.

The V and J genes are TRBV7-2 and TRBJ2-3; tentative D call: TRBD1 (6 bases). Germline V CDR1 and CDR2: SGHTA, FQGNSA. The CDR3 covers 14 residues. V was clipped by 6 bases and J by 7 bases, with 17 bases between them. CDR3 nucleotide sequence: TGTGCCAGCAGTCGGAGACGGGACACGTATACGCAGTATTTT. It specifies CASSRRRDTYTQYF.

This chain joins TRBV7-2 and TRBJ1-4; the match to TRBD1 covers 11 bases. The trim removed 5 bases at V and 7 bases at J, leaving 9 bases unmatched. The CDR3 spans 16 residues. In germline, CDR1 is SGHTA, CDR2 FQGNSA. The CDR3 spells CASSRDRGDSGEKLFF. The CDR3 region has the DNA TGTGCCAGCAGCCGGGACAGGGGGGACTCTGGTGAAAAACTGTTTTTT.

This chain connects TRBV28 to TRBJ1-5; the D is unclear. In germline, CDR1 is MDHEN, CDR2 SYDVKM. Trimming left V 5 bases short and J 6 bases short, with 20 bases between. This CDR3 has 16 amino acids. CDR3 amino acids: CASSTAVLAVGQPQHF. The CDR3, as DNA: TGTGCCAGCAGTACCGCCGTTTTGGCGGTGGGTCAGCCCCAGCATTTT.

The chain carries TRBV9 and TRBJ2-1, with no clear D. The CDR3 extends over 16 amino acids. Per germline, CDR1 SGDLS and CDR2 YYNGEE. V lost 0 bases and J lost 5, with 15 bases in between. The chain's CDR3 is CASSVETAPRDNEQFF. In DNA, the CDR3 is TGTGCCAGCAGCGTAGAAACGGCCCCACGGGACAATGAGCAGTTCTTC.

Details on this clone: The sample has other DNA sequences that encode this CDR3 too. The rearrangement links TRBV19 to TRBJ1-2; D unclear. Germline V gene lookup returns CDR1 LNHDA and CDR2 SQIVND (reference sequence). The V gene lost 4 bases and the J gene lost 0 bases, with 6 bases spanning the gap. The CDR3 spans 13 residues. CDR3: CASSKVANYGYTF. In DNA, the CDR3 is TGTGCCAGTAGTAAAGTAGCTAACTATGGCTACACCTTC.

Comment on this clone: Other nucleotide sequences in the sample specify the same CDR3. In DNA, the CDR3 is TGTGCCAGCAGCTTACTGGGGACAGATACGCAGTATTTT. It codes for CASSLLGTDTQYF. The chain links TRBV7-2 to TRBJ2-3, with no clear D. V lost 2 bases and J 3 bases, leaving 6 bases between the germline ends. The CDR3 length is 13 residues. Germline CDR1 SGHTA, CDR2 FQGNSA.

This chain joins TRBV5-5 and TRBJ2-1; 7 nucleotides agree with TRBD2. Germline V CDR1 and CDR2: SGHKS, YYEKEE (reference sequence). The J segment lost 0 bases and the V segment lost 3 bases, leaving 0 bases of the junction unmatched. The CDR3 sequence is 14 residues long. The chain's CDR3 is CASSWEGSYNEQFF. For the CDR3, the DNA is TGTGCCAGCAGCTGGGAGGGCTCCTACAATGAGCAGTTCTTC.

The rearrangement links TRBV6-1 to TRBJ1-2, with D perhaps TRBD1 (6 bases). Trimming stripped 7 bases from V and 2 bases from J, with 14 bases between. CDR3 length equals 14 residues. Germline V CDR1 and CDR2: MNHNS, SASEGT. The CDR3 sequence: CASTFLQGNYGYTF. As DNA, the CDR3 is TGTGCCAGCACTTTTTTACAGGGCAACTATGGCTACACCTTC.

V gene TRBV5-1 combines with J gene TRBJ2-7; TRBD1 agrees at 10 bases. V lost 0 bases and J lost 4; bases outside the gene matches: 4. Germline loops: CDR1 SGHRS, CDR2 YFSETQ. The CDR3 totals 15 residues. CDR3 loop: CASSLAWGQGYEQYF. In nucleotides, the CDR3 is TGCGCCAGCAGCTTGGCCTGGGGACAGGGGTACGAGCAGTACTTC.

V and J are TRBV4-3 and TRBJ2-7; TRBD2 is a possible D gene (5 bases). This CDR3 is built from 15 residues. Germline V CDR1 and CDR2: LGHNA, YSLEER. Trimming left V 0 bases short and J 13 bases short, with 22 bases between. DNA for the CDR3: TGCGCCAGCAGCCAAGATCCCCTGGGGAGAAACCGCAGTTACTTC. Translation: CASSQDPLGRNRSYF.

CDR3 sequence (DNA): TGTGCCAGCAGCTTAGATAGACCCTCCTACAATGAGCAGTTCTTC. Its translation: CASSLDRPSYNEQFF. The chain carries TRBV11-2 and TRBJ2-1; D unresolved. This CDR3 comprises 15 residues. Trimming took 0 bases from V and 0 from J, leaving 6 bases between them. Germline lookup yields CDR1 SGHAT and CDR2 FQNNGV. Complete variable domain (other parts from reference TRBV11-2 and TRBJ2-1): EAGVAQSPRYKIIEKRQSVAFWCNPISGHATLYWYQQILGQGPKLLIQFQNNGVVDDSQLPKDRFSAERLKGVDSTLKIQPAKLEDSAVYLCASSLDRPSYNEQFFGPGTRLTVL.